This T cell receptor (beta chain) was identified in a study of cytomegalovirus exposure and HLA in healthy donors. The study ran its PCR with 60 Vbeta and 13 Jbeta primers. Repertoires were generated with immunoSEQ multiplex PCR, while TCRdb's copy carries only in-frame clones and drops some. The sample contains under 150,000 clones, roughly three quarters of which appear only once. This clone has just a few counts. The V and J ends lost 6 bases and 9 bases, in that order; junction bases with no gene match: 3. Germline CDR1 and CDR2: MNHNS and SASEGT. The CDR3 is 11 residues long. The sample comprised PBMCs. The chain carries TRBV6-1 and TRBJ1-1; 8 bases are shared with TRBD1. The clonotype was recovered from a woman aged 50 to 60 in good health and CMV-seronegative. The CDR3: CASSRQGKAFF. As DNA, the CDR3 is TGTGCCAGCAGCAGACAGGGGAAAGCTTTCTTT.